Listed below are T cell receptor beta chains from one sample, sequenced in a study of blood T cell repertoires in COVID-19. Clones were sequenced by immunoSEQ multiplex PCR, and TCRdb holds only the in-frame ones, with some missing. This repertoire shows some 320,000 clones, approximately 88% found once; its top ten account for 5% to 5.5%. Input material: PBMCs or T cells enriched from blood (not recorded which). The receptor set was obtained from a man aged 60 to 69 who had recovered from COVID-19. CDR3s include the opening cysteine and the closing phenylalanine or tryptophan. Size is omitted from some rows. Given values are once, few, many or a class for expanded clones.

cdr3_length	clone_size	v_call	cdr3_aa
17	-	TRBV7-2	CASPPAGGSSGANVLTF
15	-	TRBV28	CASSDTRQGGVKLFF
16	-	TRBV5-1	CASSAGDRSSYNEQFF
16	-	TRBV2	CASSVQGQGSGNTIYF
15	-	TRBV5-1	CASSLTGPHTDTQYF
13	-	TRBV7-2	CASSPQGYSEQYF
16	-	TRBV18	CASSPSEGRGVYGYTF
15	-	TRBV18	CASSWTSGETDTQYF
14	-	TRBV19	CASAGTGSSYEQYF
16	-	TRBV18	CASSPRNGDTSYEQYF
15	-	TRBV6-5	CASSYRGQERNEQFF
15	few	TRBV9	CASNQRAGAGETQYF
14	-	TRBV7-9	CASSFVDRSYEQYF
13	once	TRBV12-3/TRBV12-4	CASSLFRVREQYF
15	-	TRBV9	CASSETSGRANEQFF
11	-	TRBV7-9	CASEMNTEAFF
16	-	TRBV19	CASSIRAGKNTGELFF
19	-	TRBV7-9	CASSRVWGSGRVEGLEQYF
15	-	TRBV29-1	CSVVNDRVSTDTQYF
18	-	TRBV7-9	CASSLTTGTGFIGNTIYF
14	-	TRBV13	CASSPAGDTDTQYF
17	-	TRBV7-2	CASSLLPRGKNTGELFF
15	-	TRBV18	CASSPTSGGVNEQFF
16	-	TRBV7-8	CASSLAYRDRQETQYF
12	-	TRBV2	CASRDIPGELFF
15	-	TRBV10-3	CAISELAGGPYEQYF
15	-	TRBV7-2	CASSSGQGQRYEQYF
16	-	TRBV3-1/TRBV3-2	CASSPWLTGSKNIQYF
13	-	TRBV11-2	CASSTERGRKQFF
15	-	TRBV2	CASSTSVPSSYEQYF
15	once	TRBV29-1	CSVELLSQGREKLFF
15	once	TRBV6-4	CASRPDRGATGELFF
14	-	TRBV5-6	CASSYVTGWQPQHF
15	-	TRBV20-1	CSASPGQGTRETQYF
17	once	TRBV5-1	CASSNHPGQPGEDTQYF
16	-	TRBV19	CASSNRTGRSGNTIYF
14	-	TRBV5-1	CASSSGLPSYEQYF
16	-	TRBV5-1	CASSGGLAGAGETQYF
13	-	TRBV25-1	CASASRQGKTQYF
14	-	TRBV4-2	CASSRRRDTDTQYF
15	-	TRBV24-1	CATSPAGETKMEQYF
13	-	TRBV7-3	CASSKEGFYGYTF
15	-	TRBV11-2	CASSPEPGTTETQYF
17	-	TRBV2	CASSVMLGLAGEETQYF
17	few	TRBV6-6	CASSPSGTRRNTGELFF
15	-	TRBV28	CASSRPGTATYEQYF
15	once	TRBV27	CASSLWAGNKNIQYF
13	-	TRBV9	CASSVESDYGYTF
18	-	TRBV19	CASSMGGVAGGLGETQYF
17	-	TRBV7-3	CASSSYTGTGTTGELFF
20	-	TRBV6-2/TRBV6-3	CASSPLGQGPEFSGANVLTF
14	-	TRBV7-3	CASSYRTFGYEQYF
15	once	TRBV28	CASSSPRGSNQPQHF
16	-	TRBV18	CASSPQGTPNTGELFF
15	-	TRBV24-1	CATSDPGSSGNTIYF
15	-	TRBV5-4	CASSLPTNSPYEQYF